This entry lists 6 T cell receptor beta chains sequenced from one sample in a study of Ad26.COV2.S vaccination and SARS-CoV-2 variants. Documented treatment: roughly 18 received Ad26.COV2.S at low or high dose, single or two shots; 5 received placebo; per-sample allocation not given. Samples analyzed were those drawn on day 63 after the first vaccine or placebo injection. The data were produced by immunoSEQ multiplex PCR, yet TCRdb's version contains in-frame clones alone and is incomplete. The sample lists about 400,000 clones; around 89% were seen once. Material: peripheral blood, obtained in a trial of Ad26.COV2.S vaccine versus placebo. These receptors all come from a person aged 18-60 years who received the Ad26.COV2.S COVID-19 vaccine or a placebo.

The J gene is TRBJ1-5, the V gene TRBV6-1; D not resolved. CDR3 length: 15 residues. Trimming pared 2 bases from V and 0 bases from J, leaving 8 bases between. CDR1 and CDR2 from the germline V gene are MNHNS and SASEGT. Here the CDR3 reads CASSEPADSNQPQHF. The CDR3 DNA reads as TGTGCCAGCAGTGAACCGGCAGATAGCAATCAGCCCCAGCATTTT.

V is TRBV20-1 and J is TRBJ2-7, with a weak D call TRBD1 (5 bases). Germline V lookup: CDR1 DFQATT, CDR2 SNEGSKA (reference sequence). The CDR3 is 11 residues long. Trimming stripped 3 bases from V and 5 bases from J, with 8 bases between. CDR3 nucleotide sequence: TGCAGTGCTAGCCTCAGGGACGAGCAGTACTTC. Translated: CSASLRDEQYF.

As DNA, the CDR3 is TGTGCCAGCAGTTACTCCCTGACAACGAACACCGGGGAGCTGTTTTTT. Translated, it gives CASSYSLTTNTGELFF. The chain joins TRBV6-5 to TRBJ2-2, with unresolved D. The CDR3 contains 16 residues. Between the trimmed V and J ends, which lost 0 bases and 0 bases, there was a span of 8 bases. Per the germline V gene, CDR1 is MNHEY and CDR2 is SVGAGI.

The chain recombines TRBV5-4 with TRBJ2-7; D may match TRBD1 or TRBD2 (5 bases each). The germline V gene has CDR1 SGHNT and CDR2 YYREEE (reference sequence). Trimming cost V 0 bases and J 3 bases, with 13 bases left between them. CDR3 length equals 15 residues. In DNA, the CDR3 is TGTGCCAGCAGCTTGGCCGGGACGGCGAACTACGAGCAGTACTTC. Protein product: CASSLAGTANYEQYF. Together with reference TRBV5-4 and TRBJ2-7, the CDR3 gives the full variable domain: ETGVTQSPTHLIKTRGQQVTLRCSSQSGHNTVSWYQQALGQGPQFIFQYYREEENGRGNFPPRFSGLQFPNYSSELNVNALELDDSALYLCASSLAGTANYEQYFGPGTRLTVT.

This clone was observed a handful of times. This chain joins TRBV11-3 and TRBJ1-2, with 7 nucleotides matching TRBD1. The CDR3 extends over 15 amino acids. V shed 4 bases and J 5 bases; nucleotides not matched to a gene: 10. Germline assignment: CDR1 SGHNT and CDR2 YENEEA. CDR3 sequence reads: CASSSFRDSPYGYTF. The CDR3 DNA reads TGTGCCAGCAGCTCATTCCGGGACAGCCCTTATGGCTACACCTTC.

The chain couples TRBV6-1 to TRBJ1-4; possibly TRBD1 for D (6 bases). The germline CDR1 and CDR2 sequences are MNHNS and SASEGT. Between the trimmed V and J ends, which lost 4 bases and 7 bases, there was a span of 19 bases. The CDR3 sequence is 16 residues long. In nucleotides, the CDR3 is TGTGCCAGCAGTGCCCTCAGGACAGCCACTGGTGAAAAACTGTTTTTT. Encoded protein: CASSALRTATGEKLFF.